This passage covers 23 T cell receptor beta chains from one sample sequenced in a study of metastatic and nonmetastatic thyroid tumors. All patients reached thyroid surgery having received no treatment beforehand. TCRdb re-called clones from the PCR reads using MiXCR. There are around 34,000 clones in the sample; roughly 17% occur only once, and roughly 3.2% lies in the top ten. Specimen: blood. The receptors were sampled from a female donor with papillary thyroid cancer or a benign thyroid nodule (not recorded which). Some clones in this sample may be carry-over from other donors' samples.

Ten or more counts support this clone. This rearrangement joins TRBV6-1 to TRBJ2-7; D unclear. CDR1 and CDR2 from the germline V gene are MNHNS and SASEGT. V was clipped by 6 bases and J by 6 bases, with 9 bases between them. This CDR3 is 11 amino acids long. In DNA, the CDR3 is TGTGCCAGCAGCCATAAGGGCGAGCAGTACTTC. Its protein is CASSHKGEQYF.

This clone occurred a few times. A much larger clone lies one base from this, so it may be a read error. The chain carries TRBV3-1 and TRBJ2-5; 10 bases map to TRBD2. Germline V gene lookup returns CDR1 LGHDT and CDR2 YNNKEL (reference sequence). The CDR3 has 14 amino acids. CDR3 nucleotides: TGTGCCAGCAACCAACTAGCGGGGCAAGAGACCCAGTACTTC. Translated, it gives CASNQLAGQETQYF.

In this sample, this clone turned up a few times. This chain links TRBV20-1 with TRBJ2-1; D is undetermined. This CDR3 comprises 12 residues. V lost 0 bases and J 7 bases, leaving 7 bases between the germline ends. CDR1 is DFQATT and CDR2 is SNEGSKA in the germline V gene (reference sequence). The CDR3 DNA follows: TGCAGTGCTAGAGATCTGGAGAATGAGCAGTTCTTC. Translated, it gives CSARDLENEQFF.

The sample holds a few counts of this clone. The chain combines TRBV7-9 with TRBJ2-3, with a weak D call TRBD2 (5 bases). The CDR3 runs to 13 residues. The germline V gene encodes CDR1 SEHNR and CDR2 FQNEAQ (reference sequence). V gave up 8 bases and J gave up 4 bases, with 13 bases separating them. Written as DNA, the CDR3 is TGTGCCAGCGAGGGTACGACGGCAGATACGCAGTATTTT. Translation gives CASEGTTADTQYF.

This clone was counted ten times or more. This sequence joins TRBV2 and TRBJ1-2, with 8 bases fitting TRBD1. Germline CDR1 is SNHLY and CDR2 is FYNNEI. The CDR3 spans 15 residues. After removal of 5 bases from V and 5 bases from J, the junction contained 10 bases not matched to a gene. The CDR3 sequence: CASSSPDRGPYGYTF. The CDR3 bases are TGTGCCAGCAGTTCCCCTGACAGGGGCCCATATGGCTACACCTTC.

This clone was seen repeatedly, ten times or more. This chain links TRBV12-3 or TRBV12-4 with TRBJ2-3; D is perhaps TRBD1 (5 bases). V lost 1 base and J 2 bases, leaving 10 bases between the germline ends. This CDR3 is built from 15 residues. The CDR3 region is CASSLGKGNTDTQYF. DNA of the CDR3: TGTGCCAGCAGTTTAGGAAAGGGGAACACAGATACGCAGTATTTT.

This clone occurred a few times. This chain joins TRBV6-1 and TRBJ2-7; D uncertain. Germline assignment: CDR1 MNHNS and CDR2 SASEGT. V was cut by 4 bases and J by 3 bases, with 13 bases left in between. The CDR3 consists of 14 residues. The CDR3, as DNA: TGTGCCAGCAGTGTAGAATGGGTCATCTACGAGCAGTACTTC. Its protein is CASSVEWVIYEQYF.

This clone has a count of ten or more. This chain connects TRBV4-1 to TRBJ1-2, with 7 bases matching TRBD1. CDR3 length equals 14 residues. With V trimmed by 7 bases and J by 0 bases, 5 bases remained unmatched. The V gene's germline CDR1 is MGHRA and CDR2 YSYEKL. CDR3 residues: CASKRTGANYGYTF. Written as DNA, the CDR3 is TGCGCCAGCAAAAGGACAGGAGCTAACTATGGCTACACCTTC.

The chain joins TRBV11-2 to TRBJ2-7; 12 nucleotides agree with TRBD1. Losses at the gene ends were 5 bases for V and 5 bases for J; bases not matched to a gene: 13. Germline loops: CDR1 SGHAT, CDR2 FQNNGV. The CDR3 totals 17 residues. The CDR3 DNA is TGTGCCAGCAGCCAAACCGGGACAGGGGGCTATAAGGACGAGCAGTACTTC. It encodes CASSQTGTGGYKDEQYF.

The V and J genes are TRBV6-1 and TRBJ1-4; TRBD1 matches 9 bases. The CDR3 extends over 19 amino acids. With 5 bases clipped from V and 3 bases from J, the junction kept 16 bases outside the gene matches. Looked up from germline, CDR1 is MNHNS and CDR2 is SASEGT. The CDR3 region is CASSLTLPGQGLSNEKLFF. The DNA for the CDR3 is TGTGCCAGCAGTCTAACTTTACCGGGACAGGGCTTGTCTAATGAAAAACTGTTTTTT.

This clone was counted many times. This chain's CDR3 is CASSVQGQIYNEQFF. In DNA, the CDR3 is TGCGCCAGCAGCGTTCAGGGCCAAATCTACAATGAGCAGTTCTTC. The chain carries TRBV5-1 and TRBJ2-1; D perhaps matches TRBD1 (5 bases). V gave up 4 bases and J gave up 3 bases, with 14 bases separating them. This CDR3 is built from 15 residues. CDR1 is SGHRS and CDR2 is YFSETQ in the germline V gene. Supplemented by reference TRBV5-1 and TRBJ2-1, the full variable domain reads KAGVTQTPRYLIKTRGQQVTLSCSPISGHRSVSWYQQTPGQGLQFLFEYFSETQRNKGNFPGRFSGRQFSNSRSEMNVSTLELGDSALYLCASSVQGQIYNEQFFGPGTRLTVL.

This clone was counted at least ten times. The V call is TRBV5-1, the J call TRBJ2-2, with a possible D match to TRBD1 (5 bases). Germline V gene sequence: CDR1 SGHRS, CDR2 YFSETQ. This CDR3 contains 16 residues. Trimming removed 4 bases from V and 0 bases from J, with 13 bases in between. The CDR3 DNA follows: TGCGCCAGCAGCCTAGGACACACCACGAACACCGGGGAGCTGTTTTTT. Amino acid sequence: CASSLGHTTNTGELFF.

This clone was seen repeatedly, ten times or more. This chain connects TRBV20-1 to TRBJ2-7; 7 bases align to TRBD2. The CDR3 has 15 amino acids. Germline V gene data show CDR1 as DFQATT and CDR2 as SNEGSKA (reference sequence). J gave up 7 bases and V 2 bases, and 14 bases lay outside the gene matches. The CDR3 protein is CSARPLGGSVGEQYF. CDR3 coding DNA: TGCAGTGCTAGACCCCTCGGCGGGAGTGTGGGTGAGCAGTACTTC.

The gene calls are TRBV25-1 and TRBJ1-6; possibly TRBD1 for D (5 bases). V lost 3 bases and J 9 bases, leaving 21 bases between the germline ends. This CDR3 is built from 17 residues. Per the germline V gene, CDR1 is MGHDK and CDR2 is SYGVNS. CDR3 amino acids: CASSDQTLQGGISPLHF. The CDR3 DNA follows: TGTGCCAGCAGTGATCAAACTCTTCAGGGTGGGATTTCACCCCTCCACTTT.

This clone was counted many times. The gene calls are TRBV28 and TRBJ1-2; 8 positions match TRBD1. Trimming cost V 6 bases and J 4 bases; bases outside gene matches: 4. This CDR3 has 13 amino acids. Germline values: CDR1 MDHEN, CDR2 SYDVKM. In DNA, the CDR3 is TGTGCCAGCAGGCGGACAGGGAGCTATGGCTACACCTTC. Translating gives CASRRTGSYGYTF.

This clone was detected many times. The V and J genes are TRBV7-2 and TRBJ2-2; TRBD2 matches 11 bases. The trim removed 2 bases at V and 3 bases at J, leaving 2 bases unmatched. Germline CDR1 reads SGHTA; CDR2 reads FQGNSA. This CDR3 contains 16 residues. The CDR3 nucleotides read TGTGCCAGCAGCTTACCGGGACTAGCGGACACCGGGGAGCTGTTTTTT. Encoded protein: CASSLPGLADTGELFF.

This clone was counted ten times or more. The chain links TRBV18 to TRBJ1-1; D gene ambiguous. V lost 6 bases to trimming and J lost 1 base, with 12 bases between them. The CDR3 sequence is 14 residues long. Germline CDR1 and CDR2: KGHSH and LQKENI. CDR3 sequence (DNA): TGTGCCAGCTCCGAAGTGAGTCCGAACACTGAAGCTTTCTTT. This translates into CASSEVSPNTEAFF.

This clone was seen at least ten times. The chain carries TRBV28 and TRBJ2-3; 9 nucleotides agree with TRBD1. Germline-derived CDR1 and CDR2 are MDHEN and SYDVKM. The CDR3 runs to 15 residues. Trimming took 5 bases from V and 3 from J; bases not matched to a gene: 6. This CDR3 is CASSPGTGRTDTQYF. Here the CDR3 DNA reads TGTGCCAGCAGTCCTGGGACAGGGAGGACAGATACGCAGTATTTT. Looking up the rest from reference TRBV28 and TRBJ2-3 gives the full variable domain: DVKVTQSSRYLVKRTGEKVFLECVQDMDHENMFWYRQDPGLGLRLIYFSYDVKMKEKGDIPEGYSVSREKKERFSLILESASTNQTSMYLCASSPGTGRTDTQYFGPGTRLTVL.

This clone has a count of ten or more. One junction end does not reproduce the germline sequence, and a read error may be involved. The chain joins TRBV4-2 to TRBJ2-7, with 7 bases identical to TRBD1. From germline, CDR1 is LGHNA and CDR2 YNFKEQ. There are 15 residues in the CDR3. The CDR3 loop is CASSQDWDSSYGQYF. The CDR3, as DNA: TGTGCCAGCAGCCAAGATTGGGACAGCTCCTACGGGCAGTACTTC.

This clone was seen a handful of times. This chain links TRBV6-1 with TRBJ1-5; D call uncertain. Per the germline V gene, CDR1 is MNHNS and CDR2 is SASEGT. The CDR3 covers 14 residues. Trimming took 6 bases from V and 9 from J, leaving 18 bases between them. The CDR3 loop reads CASSSGTSRGPQHF. The CDR3 coding sequence is TGTGCCAGCAGCTCCGGTACATCGCGGGGGCCCCAGCATTTT.

There are a few counts of this clone. The chain has TRBV27 and TRBJ2-7; TRBD1 agrees at 7 bases. Germline V gene sequence: CDR1 MNHEY, CDR2 SMNVEV (reference sequence). This CDR3 is built from 14 residues. V dropped 4 bases and J dropped 4; count of bases not matched to a gene: 7. This chain's CDR3 is CASSSGQAQYEQYF. CDR3 coding DNA: TGTGCCAGCAGTTCCGGACAGGCCCAGTACGAGCAGTACTTC.

This clone was counted ten times or more. No conserved phenylalanine or tryptophan ends this CDR3, so it is likely a read error. Because the CDR3's place on the DNA is in doubt, the DNA is left out and the CDR3 is given as listed by TCRdb. The chain joins TRBV7-6 to TRBJ2-7; TRBD2 is the table's D call and was not checked against the DNA. The CDR3 comprises 10 residues, both ends counted. Germline CDR1 and CDR2: SGHVS and FNYEAQ. The CDR3 loop reads CASSLESVAG.

This clone came up many times. The rearrangement joins TRBV4-1 to TRBJ2-4; D gene uncertain. The CDR3 totals 14 residues. Germline CDR1 MGHRA, CDR2 YSYEKL. Between the trimmed V and J ends, which lost 5 bases and 0 bases, there was a span of 8 bases. The CDR3 DNA sequence: TGCGCCAGCAGCAACCCATTAGCCAAAAACATTCAGTACTTC. Protein: CASSNPLAKNIQYF.